Given below is one T cell receptor beta chain in context. What it recognizes is unknown. Other DNA sequences in this sample translate to the same CDR3. The CDR3 sequence is 13 residues long. Germline CDR1 and CDR2: MNHNS and SASEGT. Trimming left V 2 bases short and J 0 bases short, with 5 bases between. The authors split each subset's genomic DNA evenly across several immunoSEQ plates. The data were produced by immunoSEQ multiplex PCR, yet TCRdb's version contains in-frame clones alone and is incomplete. The sample has under 2,500,000 clones; approximately 94% are singletons. This entry comes from a study of shared clonotypes between healthy human individuals. Study conclusions and caveats: Among the subsets, naive ones generally showed larger estimated richness than memory ones.

The sample consisted of naive CD4+ T cells sorted from blood. Subset of the sample: CD45RA+ positively selected. This TCR derives from a man younger than 35 in good health. The chain has TRBV6-1 and TRBJ2-7; D is unresolved. CDR3 in DNA: TGTGCCAGCAGTGAACGGCTCTCCTACGAGCAGTACTTC. Protein sequence: CASSERLSYEQYF.